Included here is one T cell receptor (beta chain) sequence, with context. Its antigen is unidentified. Trimming cost V 5 bases and J 4 bases, with 12 bases left between them. The CDR3 length is 14 residues. Amplification targeted TCR beta CDR3 regions from RNA transcripts. Initially, a first-round RT-PCR of the TCR CDR3 employed the HTBI primer set. TCRdb independently ran MiXCR on the multiplex PCR reads; one entry per CDR3 protein. The repertoire consists of approximately 610,000 distinct CDR3 sequences, with over 15% occurring once and the leading ten covering around 18%. These data belong to a study of T cells in Graves' hyperthyroidism and ophthalmopathy. Notes on the study in general: The model's output predicted ophthalmopathy at a median of approximately 6.5 months prior to onset.

No ophthalmopathy progression within 18 months constituted stable Graves' hyperthyroidism. Newly diagnosed hyperthyroidism, duration under 2 months, in patients aged 18 to 65. The PBMCs had their origin in around 9.1 ml of fresh peripheral blood. The receptor was derived from a woman younger than 35 with Graves' hyperthyroidism. Sequenced sample: blood. This chain connects TRBV12-3 or TRBV12-4 to TRBJ2-4, with a tentative D call TRBD2 (5 bases). The CDR3 DNA is TGTGCCAGCAGTGAGATCCGGGATAAAAACATTCAGTACTTC. Translated, it gives CASSEIRDKNIQYF.